The sequence of this T cell receptor (beta chain) was determined in a study of CD8 T cells in ankylosing spondylitis. The authors made TCR beta libraries by quantitative 5'-RACE with molecular barcodes. TCRdb redid the calling of the 5' RACE reads with MiXCR, one entry per CDR3 protein. The sample has 700,000 to 850,000 distinct CDR3 sequences; about 11% are singletons. Whole-study results and caveats: Seemingly distinctive of ankylosing spondylitis blood was a TCR beta motif formed by eight highly homologous variants.

Per the germline V gene, CDR1 is SGHTA and CDR2 is FQGTGA. V was shortened by 4 bases and J by 6 bases, with 19 bases between the two germline ends. The CDR3 length is 15 residues. About this clonotype: Its antigen is undetermined.

The V call is TRBV7-3, the J call TRBJ2-7; maybe TRBD1 (5 bases). This receptor was taken from a male donor with ankylosing spondylitis. Source material: blood, either unsorted or a sorted T cell fraction (not recorded which). This chain's CDR3 is CASSSLSTGPSEQYF. In nucleotides, the CDR3 is TGTGCCAGCAGCTCCCTCAGCACAGGTCCCTCCGAGCAGTACTTC.